This TCR beta chain was recovered during a study of cytomegalovirus exposure and HLA in healthy donors (dated by TCRdb to 2015 to 2018). Context from the whole study: According to a later analysis, the 120 or so validation repertoires were produced on the same platform as the 680 or so repertoires of the first cohort. A separate validation cohort of 100 to 150 different subjects was used in addition to the roughly 720-subject first cohort. To predict cytomegalovirus infection status, the study brought together high-throughput TCR immunosequencing, statistical association of individual TCRs with disease status, and machine learning. The study was designed to test whether signatures of past pathogen exposure could be identified by cataloging public T cell receptors.

In the case of this clone: Its antigen remains unidentified. No base quality values were provided; no much bigger clone lies one nucleotide off.

What the study reported, not specific to this receptor: In the study, 150 to 200 TCR beta chains were listed as associated with cytomegalovirus. Cytomegalovirus status was reported to be diagnosed by the classifier with high specificity and sensitivity in both the original and validation cohorts. According to the authors, the approach could potentially be generalized to other disease states and immunological phenotypes. A later analysis lacked HLA typing for the validation cohort, so it scored co-occurrence in that cohort across all 110 or so repertoires. Most TCR sequences were observed very rarely across donors, whereas some public TCRs were present in many individuals. A later analysis found that TCRs clustered in the first cohort also tended to co-occur in the roughly 120 validation repertoires, with 94% of cluster scores above 0. In vitro tests confirmed that three of the cytomegalovirus-associated TCR beta chains recognize cytomegalovirus antigens.

Libraries were built with the immunoSEQ multiplex PCR assay. The study's processing was this. A statistical classification framework was built for diagnosing cytomegalovirus status from the catalog of TCR beta chain sequences. TCRdb provides this immuneACCESS table in a form limited to in-frame rearrangements. Some clones are lacking; in checked studies, under half of them reflect an unresolved V gene, and why the rest are absent is not known. V, J and clone size are those of that table, while D and trimming were read from the DNA. The sample table holds approximately 190,000 clones, of which around 84% were seen once. The top ten clones comprise less than 9% of the sample. Separate from the roughly 650-subject first cohort, the validation cohort of over 90 subjects was the group to which the donors belonged. The germline V gene (reference sequence) specifies GTSNPN as CDR1 and SVGIG as CDR2. The CDR3 runs 14 residues from the cysteine to the phenylalanine. Solely the CDR3 DNA is kept, with 42 bases framed from the first base. V is pared back by 2 bases and J by 1 base, with 10 bases lying between the germline termini.

The sequence is built from TRBV30 and TRBJ2-3; TRBD2 is possibly the D segment (5 matching bases). The receptor was derived from a man younger than 30 in good health and CMV-seropositive. Specimen: PBMCs. The CDR3 here reads CAWSYGSGTDTQYF. The DNA is TGTGCCTGGAGTTATGGTAGCGGCACAGATACGCAGTATTTT.